The sequence of this TCR beta chain was determined in a study of monozygotic twins with inflammatory bowel disease. Worth noting for this clonotype: Antigen specificity is unknown.

Overall study results and limits: IBD patients shared fewer clonotypes with other individuals than healthy twins, especially patients with disease activity signs. Twins classed as concordant or discordant showed no difference in repertoire similarity, possibly from limited power.

Every TCR library drew on approximately 3.5 ug of total RNA. Each CDR3 protein gets one entry in TCRdb, which reprocessed the 5' RACE reads and gives no DNA. The record lists 420,000 or so distinct CDR3 sequences, of which the ten most abundant hold 2% to 3%. CDR3 length: 18 amino acids. The chain couples TRBV23-1 to TRBJ2-1; the TCRdb D gene call, TRBD2, has no DNA to confirm it. TRBV23-1 is classed as an ORF, of uncertain function. The sample taken for sequencing was blood. The sequence was obtained from a human donor with ulcerative colitis or Crohn's disease, or a healthy co-twin of an affected twin (not recorded which). CDR3 protein: CASNKTTSGGHHYNEQFF.